This TCR beta chain was found in a study of blood T cells in healthy people across ages. Overall study: Per two T cells, template switching captured roughly one barcoded beta molecule.

Whole-study results and caveats: Significant beta diversity loss was already apparent by age about 42, declining roughly linearly.

Sample-barcoded 5' priming and a J-beta primer mix drove a second PCR of roughly 6 to 12 cycles. Each TCR beta cDNA got a 12-nucleotide random molecular identifier. TCRdb independently ran MiXCR on the 5' RACE reads; one entry per CDR3 protein. The sample yields 1.4 million or so distinct CDR3 sequences, approximately 39% seen once. Per the germline V gene, CDR1 is SGHNT and CDR2 is YENEEA. The CDR3 has 15 amino acids. In the case of this clonotype: Its specificity is unknown. One junction end does not reproduce the germline sequence, and a read error may be involved.

Individuals who donated were healthy Caucasians from Russia aged roughly 6 to 90. The receptor was derived from a young woman in good health. The chain employs TRBV11-3 and TRBJ2-1; 13 bases map to TRBD2. The sample taken for sequencing was blood. Here the CDR3 reads CASSWTSGSSNEQFF. In DNA form, the CDR3 reads TGTGCCAGCAGCTGGACTAGCGGGAGTTCAAATGAACAGTTCTTC.